Presented here are 9 T cell receptor beta chains from one specimen sequenced in a study of cytotoxic CD8 clonotypes in ibrutinib-treated CLL. Here immunoSEQ multiplex PCR was the method, and the copy in TCRdb shows in-frame clones only, minus some. The top ten hold about 5.7% of the sample, which has under 300,000 clones, around 76% seen once. The source was PBMCs, collected at disease progression, from a patient treated with ibrutinib. The receptors shown here come from a human donor with chronic lymphocytic leukemia.

The gene calls are TRBV4-2 and TRBJ1-4, with a tentative D call TRBD1 (5 bases). Germline V lookup: CDR1 LGHNA, CDR2 YNFKEQ. The CDR3 has 16 residues. V lost 1 base, J lost 3 bases, and 12 bases lay in between. For the CDR3, the DNA is TGTGCCAGCAGCCAAGTCACAGGCCGGGCTAATGAAAAACTGTTTTTT. It translates to CASSQVTGRANEKLFF.

The rearrangement links TRBV11-2 to TRBJ1-1; D unclear. Deletions cut 3 bases from V and 6 bases from J, with 20 bases between. The CDR3 consists of 16 residues. Germline assignment: CDR1 SGHAT and CDR2 FQNNGV. CDR3 sequence reads: CASSLGKGLVRPEAFF. The CDR3 nucleotides are TGTGCCAGCAGCTTGGGTAAGGGTCTAGTGCGACCTGAAGCTTTCTTT.

This clone has a handful of counts. J is TRBJ2-2 and V is TRBV9; D may correspond to TRBD1 or TRBD2 (6 bases each). The ends were cut back, 4 bases at V and 5 bases at J, with 15 bases in the middle. The V gene's germline CDR1 is SGDLS and CDR2 YYNGEE. CDR3 length equals 15 residues. In DNA form, the CDR3 reads TGTGCCAGCAGCCGAGGGGGGACAAGGACCGGGGAGCTGTTTTTT. The encoded protein is CASSRGGTRTGELFF. Complete variable domain (other parts from reference TRBV9 and TRBJ2-2): DSGVTQTPKHLITATGQRVTLRCSPRSGDLSVYWYQQSLDQGLQFLIQYYNGEERAKGNILERFSAQQFPDLHSELNLSSLELGDSALYFCASSRGGTRTGELFFGEGSRLTVL.

This chain links TRBV5-1 with TRBJ2-7; either TRBD1 or TRBD2 may fit D (5 bases each). Germline V CDR1 and CDR2: SGHRS, YFSETQ. The CDR3 spans 14 residues. Trimming took 2 bases from V and 5 from J, leaving 14 bases between them. CDR3 protein: CASSFDGTRDEQYF. The CDR3 nucleotides are TGCGCCAGCAGCTTCGACGGGACCCGGGACGAGCAGTACTTC.

This rearrangement joins TRBV12-5 to TRBJ1-5; TRBD1 agrees at 7 bases. Germline trimming cut 1 base from V and 7 bases from J; bases unmatched to any gene: 7. Germline CDR1 reads LGHNT; CDR2 reads FRNRAP. The CDR3 runs 15 residues. CDR3 sequence: CASGLGEGALQPQHF. DNA of the CDR3: TGTGCTAGTGGTTTGGGAGAGGGGGCCCTCCAGCCCCAGCATTTT.

The chain is built from TRBV6-6 and TRBJ2-7, with 8 bases identical to TRBD1. Germline lookup yields CDR1 MNHNY and CDR2 SVGAGI (reference sequence). The CDR3 loop spans 16 amino acids. The V gene end was trimmed by 6 bases and the J gene end by 4 bases; junction bases not matched to a gene: 14. The CDR3 region is CASRTQVTGDGYEQYF. CDR3 coding DNA: TGTGCCAGCAGAACCCAGGTGACAGGGGATGGGTACGAGCAGTACTTC.

The chain employs TRBV7-9 and TRBJ1-4, with D tentatively TRBD1 (5 bases). Trimming took off 5 bases at V and 2 bases at J, with 12 bases between the two ends. Germline CDR1 is SEHNR and CDR2 is FQNEAQ (reference sequence). The CDR3 loop spans 15 amino acids. The CDR3 is CASSNQDITNEKLFF. The CDR3 nucleotides read TGTGCCAGCAGCAACCAGGACATCACTAATGAAAAACTGTTTTTT.

V and J are TRBV2 and TRBJ1-5; D call uncertain. Germline CDR1 reads SNHLY; CDR2 reads FYNNEI. The CDR3 runs 12 residues. Trimming pared 7 bases from V and 6 bases from J, leaving 10 bases between. DNA for the CDR3: TGTGCCAGCACCGGAGAGGGTCAGCCCCAGCATTTT. Translated: CASTGEGQPQHF.

The genes are TRBV29-1 and TRBJ2-5; D is possibly TRBD2 (6 bases). Trimming stripped 7 bases from V and 2 bases from J, with 20 bases between. This CDR3 is built from 15 residues. Germline V gene data show CDR1 as SQVTM and CDR2 as ANQGSEA. The CDR3 DNA sequence: TGCAGCGAGGTGACTAGGATAGGTACACAAGAGACCCAGTACTTC. This codes for CSEVTRIGTQETQYF.